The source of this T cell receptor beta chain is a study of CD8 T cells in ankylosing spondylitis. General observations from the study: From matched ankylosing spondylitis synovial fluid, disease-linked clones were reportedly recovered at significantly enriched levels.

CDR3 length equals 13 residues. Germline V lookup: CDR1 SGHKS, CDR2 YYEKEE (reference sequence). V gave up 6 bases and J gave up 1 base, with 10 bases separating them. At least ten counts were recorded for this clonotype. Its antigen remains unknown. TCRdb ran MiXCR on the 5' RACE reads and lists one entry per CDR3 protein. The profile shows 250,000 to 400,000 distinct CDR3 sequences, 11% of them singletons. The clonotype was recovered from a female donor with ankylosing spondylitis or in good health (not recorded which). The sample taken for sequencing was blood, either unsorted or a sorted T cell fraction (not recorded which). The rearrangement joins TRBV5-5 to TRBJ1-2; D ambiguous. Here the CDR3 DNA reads TGTGCCAGCACTCGTACTTATAACTATGGCTACACCTTC. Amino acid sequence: CASTRTYNYGYTF.